This TCR beta chain was captured by sequencing in a study of T cells in Graves' hyperthyroidism and ophthalmopathy. Study-level findings and limits: Within blood appeared most thyroid clonotypes that had expanded above 0.001.

Between the trimmed V and J ends, which lost 5 bases and 0 bases, there was a span of 14 bases. CDR1 is SEHNR, CDR2 FQNEAQ, per germline (reference sequence). The CDR3 extends over 15 amino acids. Template material for amplifying TCR beta CDR3 regions consisted of RNA transcripts. TCR CDR3 underwent first-round RT-PCR with the HTBI primer set. Each CDR3 protein is one row after TCRdb ran MiXCR on the multiplex PCR reads. The repertoire includes 400,000 to 500,000 distinct CDR3 sequences, 14% to 15% of them detected once, and about 13% sits in the top ten. This clonotype was found a few times. The antigen remains undetermined.

This chain joins TRBV7-9 and TRBJ2-7; D may be TRBD2 (5 bases). The specimen was blood. This receptor was taken from a man aged 18 to 30 with Graves' ophthalmopathy. The CDR3 spells CASSTGAGGSYEQYF. CDR3 coding DNA: TGTGCCAGCAGCACCGGCGCAGGAGGCTCCTACGAGCAGTACTTC.